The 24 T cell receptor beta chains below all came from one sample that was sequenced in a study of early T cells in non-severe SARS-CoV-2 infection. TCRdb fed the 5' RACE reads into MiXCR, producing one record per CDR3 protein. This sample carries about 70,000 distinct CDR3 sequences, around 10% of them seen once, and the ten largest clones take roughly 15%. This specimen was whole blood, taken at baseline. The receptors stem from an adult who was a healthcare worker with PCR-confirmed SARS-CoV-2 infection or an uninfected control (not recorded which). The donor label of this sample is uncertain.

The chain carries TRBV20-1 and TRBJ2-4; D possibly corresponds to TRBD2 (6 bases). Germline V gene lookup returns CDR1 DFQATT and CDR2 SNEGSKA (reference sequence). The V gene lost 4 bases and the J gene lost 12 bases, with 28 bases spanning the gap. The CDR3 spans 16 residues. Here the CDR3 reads CSATPLPGFGSSTQYF. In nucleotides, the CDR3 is TGCAGTGCTACCCCCCTGCCCGGGTTCGGGAGTTCTACTCAGTACTTC.

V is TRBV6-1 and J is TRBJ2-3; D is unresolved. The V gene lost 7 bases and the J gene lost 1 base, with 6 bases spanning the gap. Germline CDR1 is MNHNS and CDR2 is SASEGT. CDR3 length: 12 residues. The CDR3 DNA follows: TGTGCCAGCAAGCGAGGCACAGATACGCAGTATTTT. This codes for CASKRGTDTQYF.

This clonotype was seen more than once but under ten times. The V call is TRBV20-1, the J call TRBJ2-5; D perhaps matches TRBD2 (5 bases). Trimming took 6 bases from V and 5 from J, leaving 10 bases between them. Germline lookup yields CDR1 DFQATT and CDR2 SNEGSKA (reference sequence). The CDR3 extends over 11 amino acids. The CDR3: CSAARGETQYF. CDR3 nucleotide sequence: TGCAGTGCCGCCAGAGGGGAGACCCAGTACTTC.

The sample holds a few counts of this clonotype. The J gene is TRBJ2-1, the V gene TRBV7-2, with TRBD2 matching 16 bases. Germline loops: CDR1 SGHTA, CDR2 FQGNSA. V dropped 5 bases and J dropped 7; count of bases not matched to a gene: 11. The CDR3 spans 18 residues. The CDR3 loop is CASSPGLAGGPGWNEQFF. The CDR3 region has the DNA TGTGCCAGCAGCCCGGGACTAGCGGGAGGGCCTGGATGGAATGAGCAGTTCTTC. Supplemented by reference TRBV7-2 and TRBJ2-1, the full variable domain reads GAGVSQSPSNKVTEKGKDVELRCDPISGHTALYWYRQSLGQGLEFLIYFQGNSAPDKSGLPSDRFSAERTGGSVSTLTIQRTQQEDSAVYLCASSPGLAGGPGWNEQFFGPGTRLTVL.

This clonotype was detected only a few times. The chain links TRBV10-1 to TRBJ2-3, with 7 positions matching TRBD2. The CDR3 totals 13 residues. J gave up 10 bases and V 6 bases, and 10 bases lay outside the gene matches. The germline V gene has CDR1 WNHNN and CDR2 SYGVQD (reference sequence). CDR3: CASRPALASAQYF. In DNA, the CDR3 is TGCGCCAGCAGGCCTGCACTAGCGTCGGCGCAGTATTTT.

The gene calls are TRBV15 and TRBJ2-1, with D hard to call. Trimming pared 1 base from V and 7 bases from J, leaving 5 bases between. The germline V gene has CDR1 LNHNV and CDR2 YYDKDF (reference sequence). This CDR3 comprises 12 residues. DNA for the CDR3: TGTGCCACCAGCAGAGGGAAAAATGAGCAGTTCTTC. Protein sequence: CATSRGKNEQFF.

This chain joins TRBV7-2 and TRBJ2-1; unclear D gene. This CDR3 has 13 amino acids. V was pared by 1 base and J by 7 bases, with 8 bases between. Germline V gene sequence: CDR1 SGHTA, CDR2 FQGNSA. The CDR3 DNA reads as TGTGCCAGCAGCTTAGAGGCGAGAAATGAGCAGTTCTTC. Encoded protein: CASSLEARNEQFF.

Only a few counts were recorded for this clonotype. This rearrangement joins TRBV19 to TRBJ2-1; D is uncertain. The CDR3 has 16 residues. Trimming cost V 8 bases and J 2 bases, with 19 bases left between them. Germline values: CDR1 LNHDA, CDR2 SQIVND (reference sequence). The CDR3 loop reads CASQYTPGNPYNEQFF. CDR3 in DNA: TGTGCCAGTCAGTACACGCCTGGAAACCCCTACAATGAGCAGTTCTTC.

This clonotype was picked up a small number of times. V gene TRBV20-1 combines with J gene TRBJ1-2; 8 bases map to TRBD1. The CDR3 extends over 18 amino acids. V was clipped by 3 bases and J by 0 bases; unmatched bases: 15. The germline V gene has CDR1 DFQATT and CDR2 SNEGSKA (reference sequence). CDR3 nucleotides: TGCAGTGCTAGGGTACAACCGGGACAGGACATAGCTAACTATGGCTACACCTTC. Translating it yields CSARVQPGQDIANYGYTF.

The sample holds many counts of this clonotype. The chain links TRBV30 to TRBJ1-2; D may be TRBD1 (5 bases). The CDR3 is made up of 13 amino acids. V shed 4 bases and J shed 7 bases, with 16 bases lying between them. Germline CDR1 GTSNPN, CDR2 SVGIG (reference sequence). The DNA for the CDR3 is TGTGCCTGGATATTGGGGGGTGACGCTGGCTACACCTTC. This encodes CAWILGGDAGYTF.

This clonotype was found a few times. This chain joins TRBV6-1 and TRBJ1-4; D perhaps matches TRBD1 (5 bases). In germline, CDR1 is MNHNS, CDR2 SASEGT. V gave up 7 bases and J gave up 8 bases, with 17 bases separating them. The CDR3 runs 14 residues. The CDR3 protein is CASTGQSFGEKLFF. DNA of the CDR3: TGTGCCAGCACAGGGCAGAGTTTCGGGGAAAAACTGTTTTTT.

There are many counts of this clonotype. CDR3 amino acids: CASSSRTGGLDGYTF. The CDR3 region has the DNA TGTGCCAGCAGTTCCCGGACAGGGGGCCTGGATGGCTACACCTTC. The rearrangement links TRBV6-6 to TRBJ1-2, with 11 bases that match TRBD1. This CDR3 comprises 15 residues. The ends lost 4 bases at V and 6 bases at J; junction bases unmatched: 7. From germline, CDR1 is MNHNY and CDR2 SVGAGI (reference sequence).

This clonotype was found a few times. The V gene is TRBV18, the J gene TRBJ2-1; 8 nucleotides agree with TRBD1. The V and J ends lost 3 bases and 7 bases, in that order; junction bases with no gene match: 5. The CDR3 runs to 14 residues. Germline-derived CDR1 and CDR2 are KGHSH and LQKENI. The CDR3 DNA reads TGTGCCAGCTCACCCCCGGACAGGGCAAATGAGCAGTTCTTC. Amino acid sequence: CASSPPDRANEQFF.

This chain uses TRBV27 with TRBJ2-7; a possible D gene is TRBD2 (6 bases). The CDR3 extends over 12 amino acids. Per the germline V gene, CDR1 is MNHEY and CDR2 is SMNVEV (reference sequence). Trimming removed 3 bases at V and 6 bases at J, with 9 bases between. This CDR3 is CASSFQGGEQYF. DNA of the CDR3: TGTGCCAGCAGTTTTCAGGGAGGCGAGCAGTACTTC.

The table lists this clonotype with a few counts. CDR3 loop: CASSLAGMGNTQYF. The CDR3 DNA follows: TGTGCCAGCAGCTTAGCGGGAATGGGAAATACGCAGTATTTT. The J gene is TRBJ2-3, the V gene TRBV7-6; D gene uncertain. Germline CDR1 and CDR2: SGHVS and FNYEAQ. The CDR3 length is 14 residues. Between the trimmed V and J ends, which lost 0 bases and 7 bases, there was a span of 11 bases.

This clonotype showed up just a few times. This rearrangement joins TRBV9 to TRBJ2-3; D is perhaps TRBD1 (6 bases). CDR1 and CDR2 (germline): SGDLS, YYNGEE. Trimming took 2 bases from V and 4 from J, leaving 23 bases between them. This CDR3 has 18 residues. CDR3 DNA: TGTGCCAGCAGCGTCCTCGCGCTCACAGGGTTAGCTGCAGATACGCAGTATTTT. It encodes CASSVLALTGLAADTQYF.

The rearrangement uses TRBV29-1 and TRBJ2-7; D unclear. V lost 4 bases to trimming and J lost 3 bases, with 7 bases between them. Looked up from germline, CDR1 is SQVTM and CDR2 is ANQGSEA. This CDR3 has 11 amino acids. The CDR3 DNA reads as TGCAGCGTTGGTGGGAACTACGAGCAGTACTTC. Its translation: CSVGGNYEQYF.

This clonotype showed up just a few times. CDR3 DNA: TGTGCCAGCAGGAGACCGGGACCGGGCTCCTACAATGAGCAGTTCTTC. This gives the protein CASRRPGPGSYNEQFF. The gene calls are TRBV12-3 or TRBV12-4 and TRBJ2-1, with D perhaps assigned TRBD1 or TRBD2 (5 bases each). V shed 6 bases and J shed 0 bases, with 15 bases lying between them. The CDR3 contains 16 residues.

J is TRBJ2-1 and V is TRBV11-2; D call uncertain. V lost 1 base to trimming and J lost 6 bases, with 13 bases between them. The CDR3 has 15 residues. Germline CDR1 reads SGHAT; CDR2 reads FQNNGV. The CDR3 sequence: CASSLAFAILNEQFF. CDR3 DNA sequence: TGTGCCAGCAGCTTAGCTTTTGCGATACTCAATGAGCAGTTCTTC.

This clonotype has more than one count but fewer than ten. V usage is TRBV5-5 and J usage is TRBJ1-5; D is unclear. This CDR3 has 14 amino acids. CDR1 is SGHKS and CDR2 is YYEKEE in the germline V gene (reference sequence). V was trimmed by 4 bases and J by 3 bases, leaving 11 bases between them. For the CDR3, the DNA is TGTGCCAGCAGCCTGGACGGCGCCAATCAGCCCCAGCATTTT. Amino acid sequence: CASSLDGANQPQHF.

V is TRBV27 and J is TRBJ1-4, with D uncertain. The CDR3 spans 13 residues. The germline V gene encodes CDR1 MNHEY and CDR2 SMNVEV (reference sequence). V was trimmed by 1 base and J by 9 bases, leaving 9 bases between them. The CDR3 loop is CASSLWSRKKLFF. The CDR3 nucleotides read TGTGCCAGCAGTTTATGGAGTCGTAAAAAACTGTTTTTT.

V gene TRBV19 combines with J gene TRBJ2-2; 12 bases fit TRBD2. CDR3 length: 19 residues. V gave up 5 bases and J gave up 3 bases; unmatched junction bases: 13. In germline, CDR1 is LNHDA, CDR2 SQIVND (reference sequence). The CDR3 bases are TGTGCCAGTAGTCAACCGGGACTAGCGGGCCGGTTCTACACCGGGGAGCTGTTTTTT. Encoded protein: CASSQPGLAGRFYTGELFF.

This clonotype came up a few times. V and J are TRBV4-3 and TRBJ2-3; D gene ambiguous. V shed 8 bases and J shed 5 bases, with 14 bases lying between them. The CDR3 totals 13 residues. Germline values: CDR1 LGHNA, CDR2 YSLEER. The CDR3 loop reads CASGPSPIDTQYF. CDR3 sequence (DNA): TGCGCCAGCGGACCCAGTCCCATAGATACGCAGTATTTT.

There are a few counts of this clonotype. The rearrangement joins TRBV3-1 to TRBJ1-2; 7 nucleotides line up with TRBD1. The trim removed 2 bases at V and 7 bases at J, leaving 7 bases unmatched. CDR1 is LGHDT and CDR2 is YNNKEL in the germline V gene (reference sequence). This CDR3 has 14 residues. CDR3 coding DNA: TGTGCCAGCAGCCAATTTGAGGGGGCGGCTGGCTACACCTTC. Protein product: CASSQFEGAAGYTF.